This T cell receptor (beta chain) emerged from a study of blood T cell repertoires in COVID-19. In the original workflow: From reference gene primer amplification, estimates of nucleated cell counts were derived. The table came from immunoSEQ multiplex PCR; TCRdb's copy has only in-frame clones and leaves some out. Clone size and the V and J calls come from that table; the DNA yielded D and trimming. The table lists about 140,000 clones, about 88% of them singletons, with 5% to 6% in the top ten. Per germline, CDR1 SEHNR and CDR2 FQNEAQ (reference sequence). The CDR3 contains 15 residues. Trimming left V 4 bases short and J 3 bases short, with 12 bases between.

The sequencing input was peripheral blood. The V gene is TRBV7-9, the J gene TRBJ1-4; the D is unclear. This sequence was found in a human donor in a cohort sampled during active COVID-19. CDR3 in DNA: TGTGCCAGCAGCTCTAGTTTTCTGGCTAATGAAAAACTGTTTTTT. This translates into CASSSSFLANEKLFF.